This TCR beta chain was obtained from a study of beta chain features in type 1 diabetes. Study results and caveats: All four CD4+ subsets from Type 1 diabetes patients carried moderately but significantly shorter TCRB CDR3s.

A few counts support this clone. Its antigen remains unidentified. The isolated RNA, all of it, was reverse transcribed, so expressed TCRB transcripts were what got sequenced. Assay used: immunoSEQ multiplex PCR; TCRdb lists only in-frame clones, some missing. The table records about 230,000 clones, roughly 17% of them present only once. The TCR originated in a man aged 25 to 40 with type 1 diabetes. The sequenced material came from naive CD4+ T cells from blood.

CDR3 loop: CASSLLASGSYEQYF. The CDR3 DNA sequence: TGTGCCAGCAGTTTACTGGCTAGCGGATCCTACGAGCAGTACTTC. The rearrangement uses TRBV27 and TRBJ2-7; TRBD2 agrees at 7 bases. CDR1 and CDR2 (germline): MNHEY, SMNVEV (reference sequence). The V segment lost 2 bases and the J segment 1 base; nucleotides outside the gene matches: 5. The CDR3 length is 15 residues.